Below, 4 T cell receptor beta chains from the same sample are listed, as sequenced in a study of T cell responses to AZD1222 COVID-19 vaccine. Produced via immunoSEQ multiplex PCR; TCRdb's table is partial and in-frame only. The sample lists about 92,000 clones; about nine tenths were seen once. The source was peripheral blood, collected on day 0 of AZD1222 vaccination. The receptors here all came from an adult in good health.

This clone was seen only once. V usage is TRBV5-4 and J usage is TRBJ2-3, with 8 bases identical to TRBD2. The J segment lost 4 bases and the V segment lost 4 bases, leaving 14 bases of the junction unmatched. Germline-derived CDR1 and CDR2 are SGHNT and YYREEE (reference sequence). The CDR3 runs 17 residues. This CDR3 is CASSQEVLAENPDTQYF. The CDR3 coding sequence is TGTGCCAGCAGCCAGGAAGTACTAGCGGAGAATCCAGATACGCAGTATTTT.

The chain recombines TRBV7-2 with TRBJ2-1; D perhaps matches TRBD2 (6 bases). The CDR3 has 12 residues. Germline CDR1 is SGHTA and CDR2 is FQGNSA. Deletions cut 6 bases from V and 11 bases from J, with 14 bases between. As DNA, the CDR3 is TGTGCCAGCAGTTATAGCGGCCGCCAGCAGTTCTTC. Residues: CASSYSGRQQFF.

In its sample, this clone was seen once. The genes are TRBV15 and TRBJ2-6; weak D call: TRBD2 (6 bases). Trimming left V 3 bases short and J 0 bases short, with 12 bases between. Germline loops: CDR1 LNHNV, CDR2 YYDKDF (reference sequence). The CDR3 length is 17 residues. CDR3 loop: CATSREGRVSGANVLTF. The CDR3 DNA follows: TGTGCCACCAGCAGGGAGGGACGTGTCTCTGGGGCCAACGTCCTGACTTTC.

The chain joins TRBV28 to TRBJ1-6, with TRBD1 identical over 7 bases. The V and J ends lost 5 bases and 5 bases, in that order; junction bases with no gene match: 9. Germline assignment: CDR1 MDHEN and CDR2 SYDVKM. CDR3 size: 16 residues. CDR3 region: CASSPRQGRNNSPLHF. In nucleotides, the CDR3 is TGTGCCAGCAGTCCTCGACAGGGTCGGAATAATTCACCCCTCCACTTT.